The T cell receptor (beta chain) described here comes from a study of preoperative IRX-2 immunotherapy in early breast cancer. Per germline, CDR1 SSHAT and CDR2 FNYEAQ (reference sequence). The V and J ends lost 5 bases and 0 bases, in that order; junction bases with no gene match: 15. CDR3 length: 20 amino acids. Some clones are missing from TCRdb's copy, which holds only in-frame ones; the method was immunoSEQ multiplex PCR. This sample carries about 62,000 clones, approximately 94% of them seen once, and the ten largest clones take about 1.8%. Treatment indicated: preoperative locoregional IRX-2 cytokine immunotherapy. Samples came from a phase Ib trial of preoperative locoregional IRX-2 cytokine immunotherapy.

This specimen was collected from a patient treated with IRX-2 immunotherapy. This TCR was sampled from a human donor with breast cancer. This sequence joins TRBV7-7 and TRBJ2-1; TRBD2 matches at 11 bases. The DNA of the CDR3 is TGTGCCAGCAGCAGCAGTACCGGGACTAGCGGTGTAAGCTCCTACAATGAGCAGTTCTTC. Translation gives CASSSSTGTSGVSSYNEQFF.